This T cell receptor beta chain was profiled in a study of beta chain features in type 1 diabetes. Study-wide background: Comparable age, gender and cell yields were observed in patients relative to healthy donors. Whole-study results and caveats: When Type 1 diabetes patients were examined, their TCRB CDR3s proved moderately but significantly shorter in all four CD4+ subsets. Compared with healthy donors, patients appeared to share more similar naive, central memory and regulatory TCRB repertoires.

Deletions cut 5 bases from V and 6 bases from J, with 8 bases between. The CDR3 is 12 amino acids. Germline CDR1 SGHAT, CDR2 FQNNGV. This clone has a handful of counts. Antigen unknown. The same CDR3 is also encoded by other DNA sequences in this sample. Investigators reverse transcribed all isolated RNA, so they sequenced expressed TCRB transcripts. This table comes from immunoSEQ multiplex PCR, and its TCRdb copy is limited to in-frame clones, with some not included. Of about 140,000 clones in the sample, about 9.7% were seen once. The chain joins TRBV11-2 to TRBJ2-1; unclear D gene. Sequenced sample: central memory CD4+ T cells from blood. The clonotype comes from a woman aged 35 to 49 in good health. The CDR3 here is CASSPPSNEQFF. CDR3 in DNA: TGTGCCAGCAGCCCCCCCAGCAATGAGCAGTTCTTC.